Detailed here is one T cell receptor (beta chain). No antigen is known for it. Per the germline V gene, CDR1 is SGHRS and CDR2 is YFSETQ. The CDR3 has 14 amino acids. With V trimmed by 5 bases and J by 0 bases, 4 bases remained unmatched. Reverse transcribed after extraction, RNA yielded cDNA as the sequencing template. Profiled with immunoSEQ multiplex PCR; TCRdb holds only in-frame clones, not every one. This sample yields about 200,000 clones, of which approximately 60% are seen a single time; nearly 5% belongs to the top ten. The sample belongs to a study of CD8+ T cells in alopecia areata. Regarding the study as a whole: Normal scalp had lower clonality than lesional scalp, with alopecia totalis/universalis lesions showing this most strongly. Sharing of TCRs across patients appeared less clear than in mice, possibly for HLA-related reasons. Scalp sample data also include resident alphabeta T cells from normal skin.

It was from PBMCs that CD4+ and CD8+ T cells were sorted. J is TRBJ1-1 and V is TRBV5-1; 7 bases line up with TRBD1. The sequencing input was CD8+ T cells sorted from blood. This clonotype was obtained from a human donor in good health. In DNA form, the CDR3 reads TGCGCCAGCAGTCGGACAGGACTGAACACTGAAGCTTTCTTT. Amino acid sequence: CASSRTGLNTEAFF.